This TCR beta chain was profiled in a study of shared clonotypes between healthy human individuals. Whole-study findings and limits: Compared with clonotypes that all four donors shared, non-shared clonotypes had lower generation probabilities.

As defined, naive CD8 cells were CD45RO-negative and positively selected for CCR7, with terminally differentiated effector memory CD45RA+ cells excluded. Healthy HIV-negative adults without recent acute infections or vaccinations served as donors. Per the authors' pipeline: Junction-only sequences without quality scores were provided by ImmunoSEQ, so filtering was different. TCRdb keeps only in-frame clones here, not all; method: immunoSEQ multiplex PCR. D and trimming come from the DNA, and the V and J calls and clone size come from that table. Of hundreds of thousands of clones listed, about 95% were seen once; the top ten hold about 0.11%. The V and J ends lost 8 bases and 7 bases, in that order; junction bases with no gene match: 8. Germline V gene sequence: CDR1 SNHLY, CDR2 FYNNEI. This CDR3 is 14 amino acids long. With respect to this clone: What it recognizes is unknown.

Sequencing was carried out using naive CD8+ T cells sorted from blood. V is TRBV2 and J is TRBJ2-1; 10 bases align to TRBD2. This clonotype was sampled from a woman in her twenties or thirties in good health. The CDR3 protein is CASEAGGGRNEQFF. As DNA, the CDR3 is TGTGCCAGCGAAGCGGGAGGGGGTAGAAATGAGCAGTTCTTC.